A selection of T cell receptor beta chains follows, all from one sample in a study of CD8 T cells in ankylosing spondylitis. One entry per CDR3 protein results from TCRdb running MiXCR on the 5' RACE reads. The repertoire holds about 360,000 distinct CDR3 sequences, with more than 20% as singletons. Material for sequencing was blood, either unsorted or a sorted T cell fraction (not recorded which). Receptor source: a male donor with ankylosing spondylitis or in good health (not recorded which). The CDR3 runs from the conserved cysteine through the conserved F or W. The D gene is left open where the match is weak. Only part of the rows carry a size: once, few, many, or a class if the clone is expanded.

>TRBV12-3/TRBV12-4|.|TRBD2|TRBJ2-3
TGTGCCAGCACCATAGGAGCGGGGGGCCCCACAGATACGCAGTATTTT
CASTIGAGGPTDTQYF
>TRBV12-3/TRBV12-4|few|TRBD1|TRBJ2-2
TGTGCCAGCAGTTTCGGACAGGAGTTTACCGGGGAGCTGTTTTTT
CASSFGQEFTGELFF
>TRBV6-5|many|.|TRBJ2-7
TGTGCCAGCAGTTTTGCAGGGACCTACGAGCAGTACTTC
CASSFAGTYEQYF
>TRBV5-1|.|.|TRBJ2-5
TGCGCCAGCAGCTTGGATCCGGCCCTGAGTTCCCAAGAGACCCAGTACTTC
CASSLDPALSSQETQYF
>TRBV10-3|.|.|TRBJ2-3
TGTGCCATCAGCGTCGCTAGCACAGATACGCAGTATTTT
CAISVASTDTQYF
>TRBV6-5|few|.|TRBJ2-7
TGTGCCAGCAGTTACTCGATTGACAGCTACGAGCAGTACTTC
CASSYSIDSYEQYF
>TRBV12-3/TRBV12-4|few|.|TRBJ2-7
TGTGCCAGCAGTTCTCCAACCGGGGCCCTGAGAGAGCAGTACTTC
CASSSPTGALREQYF
>TRBV30|.|TRBD2|TRBJ2-7
TGTGCCTGGAGTGCTTGGGGGGGAGGGAGCTCCTACGAGCAGTACTTC
CAWSAWGGGSSYEQYF
>TRBV20-1|few|.|TRBJ2-1
TGCAGTGCTAAGAGCATCACATCCCGGGGTCTCAATGAGCAGTTCTTC
CSAKSITSRGLNEQFF
>TRBV28|.|.|TRBJ2-3
TGTGCCAGCAGTTCCCCATACGGCGGGGGCGGGGAATGGGATACGCAGTATTTT
CASSSPYGGGGEWDTQYF
>TRBV28|.|TRBD1|TRBJ2-6
TGTGCCAGCAACAAGGACAGGTATAGCGTCCTGACTTTC
CASNKDRYSVLTF
>TRBV20-1|few|.|TRBJ2-2
TGCAGTGCTAGAGGAGATGTCACCGGGGAGCTGTTTTTT
CSARGDVTGELFF
>TRBV2|once|.|TRBJ1-2
TGTGCCAGCAGTGACCAGGTCTATGGCTACACCTTC
CASSDQVYGYTF
>TRBV12-3/TRBV12-4|.|TRBD2|TRBJ2-7
TGTGCCAGCAGCCTTGGGGCGGGGGGGCCGAACGAGCAGTACTTC
CASSLGAGGPNEQYF
>TRBV6-1|few|TRBD1|TRBJ2-7
TGTGCCAGCAGACCCTGGGGACAGGGTACCTACGAGCAGTACTTC
CASRPWGQGTYEQYF
>TRBV2|few|.|TRBJ2-2
TGTGCCAGCAGTGATGGGTCGAACACCGGGGAGCTGTTTTTT
CASSDGSNTGELFF
>TRBV29-1|.|TRBD1|TRBJ2-1
TGCAGCGTTGGGGGACAGGCCATTTCGGCGGATGAGCAGTTCTTC
CSVGGQAISADEQFF
>TRBV12-3/TRBV12-4|.|TRBD1|TRBJ1-1
TGTGCCTCCCACTCCCCGGGACAGAGGTCCGCTGAAGCTTTCTTT
CASHSPGQRSAEAFF
>TRBV4-1|.|TRBD2|TRBJ2-5
TGCGCCAGCAGCCAACGTACTAGCGGGCGGCATGAGTACTTC
CASSQRTSGRHEYF
>TRBV5-1|few|.|TRBJ2-5
TGCGCCAGCAGCTTTGGGTTACAGGGTCGTGAGACCCAGTACTTC
CASSFGLQGRETQYF
>TRBV20-1|many|TRBD1|TRBJ2-7
TGCAGTGCAACCGACAGGGGTTCCTTCTACGAGCAGTACTTC
CSATDRGSFYEQYF
>TRBV12-3/TRBV12-4|.|.|TRBJ2-6
TGTGCCAGCAGCTACCTCTTCTCTGGGGCCAACGTCCTGACTTTC
CASSYLFSGANVLTF
>TRBV4-1|few|.|TRBJ2-5
TGCGCCAGCAGCCAAGATAACGTAGCGGTGCCGTACCAAGAGACCCAGTACTTC
CASSQDNVAVPYQETQYF
>TRBV4-1|.|.|TRBJ2-2
TGCGCCAGCAGCCAAGGCGGGACATATAACACCGGGGAGCTGTTTTTT
CASSQGGTYNTGELFF
>TRBV4-1|few|TRBD2|TRBJ2-5
TGCGCCAGCAGCCAAGTGGCGCCTAGCGGGGGGCTGAGGGAGACCCAGTACTTC
CASSQVAPSGGLRETQYF
>TRBV6-5|few|TRBD1|TRBJ2-7
TGTGCCAGCGGACAGGGAACCTACGAGCAGTACTTC
CASGQGTYEQYF
>TRBV15|few|.|TRBJ1-2
TGTGCCACCAGCAGAGATGCGCCCCTAATTGGCTACACCTTC
CATSRDAPLIGYTF
>TRBV28|.|.|TRBJ2-4
TGTGCCAGCAGTCCCCAAGGGCGGGGGCTAAACATTCAGTACTTC
CASSPQGRGLNIQYF
>TRBV2|few|.|TRBJ2-1
TGTGCCAGCAGTGGTTCCCCGGGGAGGTTGGATGAGCAGTTCTTC
CASSGSPGRLDEQFF
>TRBV11-2|few|.|TRBJ2-5
TGTGCCAGCAGCTTAGGGACTGGGGTTCTCCAGACCCAGTACTTC
CASSLGTGVLQTQYF
>TRBV29-1|.|.|TRBJ2-1
TGCAGCGCAGAAGGGGTCAGGGCAGTCTACAATGAGCAGTTCTTC
CSAEGVRAVYNEQFF
>TRBV6-2/TRBV6-3|few|TRBD2|TRBJ2-7
TGTGCCAGCAGTTCCCACATTAATAGACTAGCGGGGGGCTCATCCTACGAGCAGTACTTC
CASSSHINRLAGGSSYEQYF
>TRBV7-8|.|.|TRBJ1-2
TGTGCCAGCAGCTTCGTTGGGGCTCCGGATGGCTACACCTTC
CASSFVGAPDGYTF
>TRBV12-3/TRBV12-4|.|TRBD1|TRBJ2-7
TGTGCCAGCACCACAGGGGTGGACGAGCAGTACTTC
CASTTGVDEQYF
>TRBV6-1|.|TRBD2|TRBJ2-4
TGTGCCAGCAGTCCTTTACCGGGGGGAAACATTCAGTACTTC
CASSPLPGGNIQYF
>TRBV7-8|few|TRBD1|TRBJ2-1
TGTGCCAGCAGCCCTTGGACAGGGGAGAATGAGCAGTTCTTC
CASSPWTGENEQFF
>TRBV28|.|.|TRBJ2-7
TGTGCCAGCGGGGGGGACAGCGCCTACGAGCAGTACTTC
CASGGDSAYEQYF
>TRBV29-1|few|.|TRBJ1-2
TGCAGCGTTGAAGGGGGGGTGGATGGCTACACCTTC
CSVEGGVDGYTF
>TRBV29-1|few|TRBD2|TRBJ2-1
TGCAGCGTCCGGAGCGGGGGAATTAGCTCCTACAATGAGCAGTTCTTC
CSVRSGGISSYNEQFF
>TRBV5-1|many|.|TRBJ1-5
TGCGCCAGCAGCTTGGACACGGCGGGCAAGCAGCCCCAGCATTTT
CASSLDTAGKQPQHF
>TRBV27|many|.|TRBJ1-1
TGTGCCAGCAGACAGAACACTGAAGCTTTCTTT
CASRQNTEAFF
>TRBV6-1|few|.|TRBJ2-3
TGTGCCAGCAGCCGTGATAGAGTAAGCACAGATACGCAGTATTTT
CASSRDRVSTDTQYF
>TRBV28|.|TRBD1|TRBJ1-6
TGTGCCAGCAGAATGACAGGGCGAAATTCACCCCTCCACTTT
CASRMTGRNSPLHF
>TRBV2|.|.|TRBJ2-2
TGTGCCAGCAGTGAAGCGCTTACGGGGATGAACACCGGGGAGCTGTTTTTT
CASSEALTGMNTGELFF
>TRBV20-1|.|.|TRBJ2-7
TGCAGTGCTGCCCAAGTTAGGGATTGGTACGAGCAGTACTTC
CSAAQVRDWYEQYF
>TRBV15|.|.|TRBJ2-5
TGTGCCACCAGCAGAGTCCAGGGAGTTCTGGAGACCCAGTACTTC
CATSRVQGVLETQYF
>TRBV3-1|.|.|TRBJ2-1
TGTGCCAGCAGCTCGACCCGCGGGCTGGCCTACAATGAGCAGTTCTTC
CASSSTRGLAYNEQFF
>TRBV7-8|.|TRBD1|TRBJ2-6
TGTGCCAGCAGCTCGGGACAGGGCATAGGCCCTGGGGCCAACGTCCTGACTTTC
CASSSGQGIGPGANVLTF
>TRBV10-3|.|.|TRBJ1-2
TGTGCCATCAGAGATGTTCATGGCTACACCTTC
CAIRDVHGYTF